The clone carrying this T cell receptor (beta chain) was seen once. The entry originates in a study of blood T cells in healthy people across ages. J was trimmed by 7 bases and V by 6 bases; bases with no gene match: 10. Germline values: CDR1 MDHEN, CDR2 SYDVKM. The length of the CDR3 is 16 residues. A second PCR, run for about 7 to 11 cycles, used a sample-barcoded 5' primer plus a J-beta primer mix. TCRdb re-called the 5' RACE reads through MiXCR, storing one row per CDR3 protein. The sample has roughly 730,000 distinct CDR3 sequences; roughly 50% are singletons. The receptor's source is a middle-aged man in good health. The sample consisted of blood. The rearrangement uses TRBV28 and TRBJ2-1, with 12 bases aligning to TRBD2. CDR3 amino acids: CASSRLAGAKGNEQFF. The CDR3 bases are TGTGCCAGCAGCAGACTAGCGGGAGCCAAGGGGAATGAGCAGTTCTTC.